The 21 T cell receptor beta chains below were found in one sample sequenced in a study of T cell responses to AZD1222 COVID-19 vaccine. Method: immunoSEQ multiplex PCR; TCRdb's copy keeps in-frame clones and lacks some. The sample consists of 160,000 or so clones, about nine tenths of them appearing once. Sample: peripheral blood, taken 28 days after the second AZD1222 dose. The receptors come from an adult who received the AZD1222 COVID-19 vaccine.

This clone was recorded once. The rearrangement joins TRBV7-8 to TRBJ1-2, with D perhaps TRBD1 (5 bases). This CDR3 is 15 amino acids long. Germline CDR1 SGHVS, CDR2 FQNEAQ. Trimming removed 6 bases from V and 0 bases from J, with 14 bases in between. The CDR3 protein is CASRDQGAANYGYTF. DNA for the CDR3: TGTGCCAGCAGGGACCAGGGCGCGGCTAACTATGGCTACACCTTC. Combining the CDR3 with reference TRBV7-8 and TRBJ1-2 gives the whole variable domain GAGVSQSPRYKVAKRGQDVALRCDPISGHVSLFWYQQALGQGPEFLTYFQNEAQLDKSGLPSDRFFAERPEGSVSTLKIQRTQQEDSAVYLCASRDQGAANYGYTFGSGTRLTVV.

This chain connects TRBV27 to TRBJ1-5; TRBD1 might be the D (6 bases). Germline loops: CDR1 MNHEY, CDR2 SMNVEV (reference sequence). The CDR3 spans 12 residues. Trimming removed 4 bases from V and 6 bases from J, with 7 bases in between. The CDR3 DNA sequence: TGTGCCAGCAGTTCCAGGGGTCAGCCCCAGCATTTT. Its translation: CASSSRGQPQHF.

The chain uses TRBV6-1 and TRBJ2-7; 10 nucleotides align to TRBD2. The junction had 4 bases not matched to a gene; V was cut back by 6 bases and J by 2 bases. This CDR3 contains 14 residues. Per germline, CDR1 MNHNS and CDR2 SASEGT. CDR3 DNA sequence: TGTGCCAGCAGCTTAGCGGGAGGAACCTACGAGCAGTACTTC. Translation gives CASSLAGGTYEQYF.

The gene calls are TRBV30 and TRBJ2-4; D remains ambiguous. This CDR3 spans 13 amino acids. The V end was cut by 5 bases, the J end by 1 base, with 9 bases between. Looked up from germline, CDR1 is GTSNPN and CDR2 is SVGIG (reference sequence). The CDR3 sequence: CAWDLGAKNIQYF. CDR3 nucleotides: TGTGCCTGGGATTTGGGGGCCAAAAACATTCAGTACTTC.

For the CDR3, the DNA is TGTGCCAGCAGTTTAGAGTCCACTTCCAATCAGCCCCAGCATTTT. Translated: CASSLESTSNQPQHF. The rearrangement uses TRBV28 and TRBJ1-5, with D unresolved. The CDR3 sequence is 15 residues long. V was trimmed by 2 bases and J by 3 bases, leaving 11 bases between them. Germline V gene lookup returns CDR1 MDHEN and CDR2 SYDVKM. Together with reference TRBV28 and TRBJ1-5, the CDR3 gives the full variable domain: DVKVTQSSRYLVKRTGEKVFLECVQDMDHENMFWYRQDPGLGLRLIYFSYDVKMKEKGDIPEGYSVSREKKERFSLILESASTNQTSMYLCASSLESTSNQPQHFGDGTRLSIL.

V usage is TRBV7-9 and J usage is TRBJ2-5; TRBD1 matches at 7 bases. Germline V lookup: CDR1 SEHNR, CDR2 FQNEAQ (reference sequence). V trimming: 5 bases; J trimming: 4 bases; junction bases outside the gene matches: 10. This CDR3 is 15 amino acids long. Here the CDR3 DNA reads TGTGCCAGCAGCCAGACAGGGAAGGAGACAGAGACCCAGTACTTC. Translating gives CASSQTGKETETQYF.

The chain joins TRBV27 to TRBJ2-1, with 16 bases identical to TRBD2. Germline lookup yields CDR1 MNHEY and CDR2 SMNVEV (reference sequence). V was pared by 4 bases and J by 3 bases, with 12 bases of the junction left unmatched. The CDR3 extends over 20 amino acids. In nucleotides, the CDR3 is TGTGCCAGCAGTTCCGTCCCGGGACTAGCGGGAGGGCAGCTCTACAATGAGCAGTTCTTC. This sequence encodes CASSSVPGLAGGQLYNEQFF.

The chain uses TRBV28 and TRBJ1-6; 9 bases agree with TRBD1. Per germline, CDR1 MDHEN and CDR2 SYDVKM. With V trimmed by 7 bases and J by 7 bases, 5 bases remained unmatched. The CDR3 is made up of 14 amino acids. The CDR3 region has the DNA TGTGCCAGCATGGGACAGGGAAGAAATTCACCCCTCCACTTT. Protein: CASMGQGRNSPLHF. Complete variable domain (other parts from reference TRBV28 and TRBJ1-6): DVKVTQSSRYLVKRTGEKVFLECVQDMDHENMFWYRQDPGLGLRLIYFSYDVKMKEKGDIPEGYSVSREKKERFSLILESASTNQTSMYLCASMGQGRNSPLHFGNGTRLTVT.

The rearrangement links TRBV6-1 to TRBJ2-2; D gene unclear. Per the germline V gene, CDR1 is MNHNS and CDR2 is SASEGT. The CDR3 consists of 13 residues. Trimming removed 2 bases from V and 4 bases from J, with 5 bases in between. The CDR3 is CASSEQVTGELFF. The DNA of the CDR3 is TGTGCCAGCAGTGAACAGGTCACCGGGGAGCTGTTTTTT.

This clone was counted only a few times. The chain carries TRBV7-9 and TRBJ2-5, with D possibly TRBD1 on 6 matching bases. Trimming removed 5 bases at V and 0 bases at J, with 10 bases between. CDR3 length: 14 residues. Germline assignment: CDR1 SEHNR and CDR2 FQNEAQ (reference sequence). DNA of the CDR3: TGTGCCAGCAGCCCAGGACAGTACCAAGAGACCCAGTACTTC. It is translated as CASSPGQYQETQYF.

The gene calls are TRBV9 and TRBJ2-1; TRBD2 is a possible D gene (6 bases). The germline V and J ends were trimmed by 0 bases and 6 bases, with 16 bases remaining between them. The CDR3 has 16 residues. Germline lookup yields CDR1 SGDLS and CDR2 YYNGEE. The CDR3 DNA reads TGTGCCAGCAGCGTAGGTGGCGGGATAGGCGGCAATGAGCAGTTCTTC. It encodes CASSVGGGIGGNEQFF.

For this clone: The same CDR3 is also encoded by other DNA sequences in this sample. V and J are TRBV6-2 or TRBV6-3 and TRBJ1-1; D gene unclear. This CDR3 has 13 amino acids. V dropped 0 bases and J dropped 1 base, with 3 bases sitting between them. Germline values: CDR1 MNHEY, CDR2 SVGEGT. The CDR3 DNA reads TGTGCCAGCAGTTACTCAGAGAACACTGAAGCTTTCTTT. Its translation is CASSYSENTEAFF.

In the case of this clone: Relative to the germline gene, one junction end is altered; a read error may explain this. This rearrangement joins TRBV29-1 to TRBJ2-2; 8 bases fit TRBD2. CDR1 is SQVTM and CDR2 is ANQGSEA in the germline V gene. This CDR3 spans 16 amino acids. Here the CDR3 reads CSVIPGGGHVHRGAVF. The DNA for the CDR3 is TGCAGCGTTATCCCCGGGGGGGGGCATGTACACCGGGGAGCTGTTTTT.

A single count supports this clone. The V and J genes are TRBV3-1 (or the pseudogene TRBV3-2) and TRBJ2-5, with 12 positions matching TRBD2. Germline values: CDR1 LGHDT, CDR2 YNNKEL (reference sequence). The CDR3 has 17 amino acids. The ends lost 0 bases at V and 4 bases at J; junction bases unmatched: 6. The CDR3 loop reads CASSQDLAGGPRETQYF. The CDR3 DNA sequence: TGTGCCAGCAGCCAAGACCTAGCGGGAGGGCCGCGAGAGACCCAGTACTTC.

DNA for the CDR3: TGTGCCAGCAGCTTGGCCACAGGACCGGGGGGTGGCTACACCTTC. Protein sequence: CASSLATGPGGGYTF. J is TRBJ1-2 and V is TRBV5-8; TRBD1 might be the D (5 bases). The length of the CDR3 is 15 residues. Trimming removed 0 bases from V and 7 bases from J, with 16 bases in between. Germline V gene lookup returns CDR1 SGHTS and CDR2 YDEGEE.

This clone is a singleton in its sample. This sequence joins TRBV11-3 and TRBJ2-1; a possible D gene is TRBD2 (5 bases). Deletions cut 5 bases from V and 5 bases from J, with 13 bases between. The CDR3 runs 14 residues. CDR1 is SGHNT and CDR2 is YENEEA in the germline V gene. This CDR3 reads CASSQVAGNNEQFF. The DNA of the CDR3 is TGTGCCAGCAGCCAAGTTGCGGGCAACAATGAGCAGTTCTTC.

This rearrangement joins TRBV30 to TRBJ2-3; 12 positions match TRBD2. V was clipped by 3 bases and J by 9 bases; unmatched bases: 34. CDR1 and CDR2 from the germline V gene are GTSNPN and SVGIG (reference sequence). The CDR3 length is 23 residues. CDR3 in DNA: TGTGCCTGGAGCGCCCTGGGACACCTACTTACTAGCGGGAGGACTGATGCGATTGGAACGCAGTATTTT. It encodes CAWSALGHLLTSGRTDAIGTQYF.

V and J are TRBV18 and TRBJ2-2; 7 bases are shared with TRBD2. The CDR3 has 16 amino acids. Germline values: CDR1 KGHSH, CDR2 LQKENI. Unmatched junction bases numbered 2, after V lost 1 base and J lost 0 bases. The CDR3 DNA follows: TGTGCCAGCTCACCACAAGCGGGACCGAACACCGGGGAGCTGTTTTTT. Protein product: CASSPQAGPNTGELFF. Using reference TRBV18 and TRBJ2-2 for the parts outside the CDR3, the full variable domain is NAGVMQNPRHLVRRRGQEARLRCSPMKGHSHVYWYRQLPEEGLKFMVYLQKENIIDESGMPKERFSAEFPKEGPSILRIQQVVRGDSAAYFCASSPQAGPNTGELFFGEGSRLTVL.

This rearrangement joins TRBV6-5 to TRBJ1-1; D gene unclear. The germline V gene encodes CDR1 MNHEY and CDR2 SVGAGI. Trimming took 0 bases from V and 4 from J, leaving 15 bases between them. The CDR3 extends over 16 amino acids. The CDR3 loop is CASSYSSWSGGTEAFF. CDR3 bases: TGTGCCAGCAGTTACTCGAGCTGGTCGGGTGGCACTGAAGCTTTCTTT.

This chain links TRBV6-2 or TRBV6-3 with TRBJ2-2; TRBD1 agrees at 7 bases. Germline CDR1 MNHEY, CDR2 SVGEGT. With V trimmed by 6 bases and J by 0 bases, 4 bases remained unmatched. This CDR3 has 15 amino acids. CDR3 amino acids: CASSPGTANTGELFF. CDR3 DNA sequence: TGTGCCAGCAGCCCCGGGACAGCGAACACCGGGGAGCTGTTTTTT.

The chain recombines TRBV7-6 with TRBJ1-1, with D unclear. This CDR3 comprises 14 residues. With 5 bases removed from V and 8 bases from J, the gap between germline ends came to 18 bases. The germline CDR1 and CDR2 sequences are SGHVS and FNYEAQ. CDR3 in DNA: TGTGCCAGCAGCAAAGGTGGTTCGTCTCCAGAAGCTTTCTTT. This gives the protein CASSKGGSSPEAFF.